The rows below give T cell receptor beta chains drawn from one sample of a study of T cell responses to AZD1222 COVID-19 vaccine. Data came from immunoSEQ multiplex PCR; TCRdb stores just in-frame clones and leaves some out. Among 150,000 or so clones listed, about 87% were seen once. Sequences were derived from peripheral blood, sampled 28 days after the second AZD1222 dose. The receptors shown here come from an adult who received the AZD1222 COVID-19 vaccine. Both conserved end residues are part of each CDR3. The order of the fields is J gene, V gene, D gene, clone size, CDR3 DNA, CDR3 protein. A D gene is named only where the DNA matches it firmly. Clone size is given for some rows only: seen once, a few or many times, or a class if the clone is expanded.

TRBJ1-4,TRBV19,NA,NA,TGTGCCAGTAGTCCCAGGACAGCAAGAAGTGAAAAACTGTTTTTT,CASSPRTARSEKLFF
TRBJ1-2,TRBV28,TRBD1,NA,TGTGCCAGCAGGGGACAGGGGGCCAACCTAGGAGGATATGGCTACACCTTC,CASRGQGANLGGYGYTF
TRBJ1-5,TRBV11-2,NA,NA,TGTGCCAGCAGTCGCGGGACCCATAGCAATCAGCCCCAGCATTTT,CASSRGTHSNQPQHF
TRBJ2-3,TRBV9,NA,once,TGTGCCAGCAGCGTAGGGCAGGGGCCCCGGGATACGCAGTATTTT,CASSVGQGPRDTQYF
TRBJ1-1,TRBV5-6,NA,NA,TGTGCCAGCAGCTTGGGAGGGCCCACTGAAGCTTTCTTT,CASSLGGPTEAFF
TRBJ1-2,TRBV30,TRBD1,NA,TGTGCCTGGAGACCAGGGGGATATGGCTACACCTTC,CAWRPGGYGYTF
TRBJ1-1,TRBV6-5,TRBD1,few,TGTGCCAGCAGTTACCCTGGGACAGGGTGGTTCTTT,CASSYPGTGWFF
TRBJ2-4,TRBV28,TRBD1,few,TGTGCCAGCAGTCTACAGGGGATAGCCAAAAACATTCAGTACTTC,CASSLQGIAKNIQYF
TRBJ2-7,TRBV28,NA,NA,TGTGCCAGCACCCCTCGGACAGCATCCTACGAGCAGTACTTC,CASTPRTASYEQYF
TRBJ2-7,TRBV20-1,NA,NA,TGCAGTGCTAGGTTGGGGTACGAGCAGTACTTC,CSARLGYEQYF